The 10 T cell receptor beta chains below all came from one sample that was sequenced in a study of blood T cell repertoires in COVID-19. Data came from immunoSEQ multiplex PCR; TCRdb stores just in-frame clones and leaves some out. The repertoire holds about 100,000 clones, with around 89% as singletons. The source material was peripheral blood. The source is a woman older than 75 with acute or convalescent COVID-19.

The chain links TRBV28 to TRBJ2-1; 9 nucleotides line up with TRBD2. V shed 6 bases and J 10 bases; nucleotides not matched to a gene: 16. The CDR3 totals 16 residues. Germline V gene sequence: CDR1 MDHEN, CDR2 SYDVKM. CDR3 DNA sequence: TGTGCCAGCAGCCAGATCTCCGGCGGGGGGGCCGGGGAGCAGTTCTTC. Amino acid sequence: CASSQISGGGAGEQFF.

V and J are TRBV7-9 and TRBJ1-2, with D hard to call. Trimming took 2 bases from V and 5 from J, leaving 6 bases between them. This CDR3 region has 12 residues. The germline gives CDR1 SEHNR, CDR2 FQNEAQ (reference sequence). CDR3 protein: CASSLLDYGYTF. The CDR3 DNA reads TGTGCCAGCAGCTTACTAGATTATGGCTACACCTTC.

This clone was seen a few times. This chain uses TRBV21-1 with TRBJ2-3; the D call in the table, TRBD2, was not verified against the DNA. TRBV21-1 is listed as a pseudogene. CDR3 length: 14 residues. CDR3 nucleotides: TGTGCCAGCAGCAAAGCGGGGGGAACAGATACGCAGTATTTT. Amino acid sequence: CASSKAGGTDTQYF.

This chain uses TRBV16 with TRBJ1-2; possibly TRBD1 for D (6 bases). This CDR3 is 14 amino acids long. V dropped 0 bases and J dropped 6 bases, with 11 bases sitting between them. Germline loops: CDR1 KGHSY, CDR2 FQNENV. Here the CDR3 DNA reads TGTGCCAGCAGCCAATCTGGGCAGGGGAATGGCTACACCTTC. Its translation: CASSQSGQGNGYTF. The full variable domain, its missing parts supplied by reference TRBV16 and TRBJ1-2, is GEEVAQTPKHLVRGEGQKAKLYCAPIKGHSYVFWYQQVLKNEFKFLISFQNENVFDETGMPKERFSAKCLPNSPCSLEIQATKLEDSAVYFCASSQSGQGNGYTFGSGTRLTVV.

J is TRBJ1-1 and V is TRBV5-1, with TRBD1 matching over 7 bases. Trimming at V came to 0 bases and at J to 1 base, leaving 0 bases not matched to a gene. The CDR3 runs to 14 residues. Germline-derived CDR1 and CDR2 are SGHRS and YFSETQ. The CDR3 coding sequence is TGCGCCAGCAGCTTGGACAGGGGGAACACTGAAGCTTTCTTT. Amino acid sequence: CASSLDRGNTEAFF.

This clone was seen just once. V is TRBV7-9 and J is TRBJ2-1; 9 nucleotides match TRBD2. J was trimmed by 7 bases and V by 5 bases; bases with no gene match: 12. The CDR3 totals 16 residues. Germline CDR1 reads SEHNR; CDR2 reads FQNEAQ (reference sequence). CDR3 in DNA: TGTGCCAGCAGCCGTTCCGGGACTAGCAGTCTTAATGAGCAGTTCTTC. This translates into CASSRSGTSSLNEQFF. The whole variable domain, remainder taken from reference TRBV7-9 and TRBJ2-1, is DTGVSQNPRHKITKRGQNVTFRCDPISEHNRLYWYRQTLGQGPEFLTYFQNEAQLEKSRLLSDRFSAERPKGSFSTLEIQRTEQGDSAMYLCASSRSGTSSLNEQFFGPGTRLTVL.

CDR3 amino acids: CASSFVQGSNTEAFF. The CDR3 DNA sequence: TGCGCCAGCAGCTTTGTTCAGGGTTCTAACACTGAAGCTTTCTTT. The chain carries TRBV5-1 and TRBJ1-1, with a weak D call TRBD1 (5 bases). The CDR3 length is 15 residues. V dropped 2 bases and J dropped 2 bases, with 13 bases sitting between them. Germline V gives CDR1 SGHRS, CDR2 YFSETQ.

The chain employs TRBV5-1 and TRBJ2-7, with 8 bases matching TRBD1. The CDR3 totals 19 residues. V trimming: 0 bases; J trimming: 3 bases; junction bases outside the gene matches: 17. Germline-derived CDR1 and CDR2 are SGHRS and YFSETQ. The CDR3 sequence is CASSLGGSPGQGSIYEQYF. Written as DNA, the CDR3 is TGCGCCAGCAGCTTGGGGGGGTCCCCAGGACAGGGCTCGATCTACGAGCAGTACTTC.

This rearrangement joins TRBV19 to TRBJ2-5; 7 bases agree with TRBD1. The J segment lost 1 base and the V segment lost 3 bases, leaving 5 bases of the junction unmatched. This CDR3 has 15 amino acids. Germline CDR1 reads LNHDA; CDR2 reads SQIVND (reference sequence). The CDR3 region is CASSIQAGGQETQYF. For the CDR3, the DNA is TGTGCCAGTAGTATTCAAGCAGGGGGCCAAGAGACCCAGTACTTC. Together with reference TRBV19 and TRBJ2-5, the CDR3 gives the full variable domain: DGGITQSPKYLFRKEGQNVTLSCEQNLNHDAMYWYRQDPGQGLRLIYYSQIVNDFQKGDIAEGYSVSREKKESFPLTVTSAQKNPTAFYLCASSIQAGGQETQYFGPGTRLLVL.

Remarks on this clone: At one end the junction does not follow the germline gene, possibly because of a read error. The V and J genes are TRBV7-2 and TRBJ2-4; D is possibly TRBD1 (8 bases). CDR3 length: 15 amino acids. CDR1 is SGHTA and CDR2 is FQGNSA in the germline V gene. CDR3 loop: CASSLYGGGGTGPNF. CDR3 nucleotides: TGTGCCAGCAGCTTATATGGTGGGGGGGGGACAGGTCCTAACTTC.